This TCR beta chain was profiled in a study of blood T cell repertoires in COVID-19. Overall study: From the United States, Italy and Spain came samples of acute and convalescent COVID-19. PBMCs, B-cell-depleted T cells, or T cells were the source of the cDNA or gDNA that made up the material.

The germline CDR1 and CDR2 sequences are LNHDA and SQIVND (reference sequence). The V and J ends lost 5 bases and 1 base respectively, with 15 bases between them. The CDR3 loop spans 15 amino acids. Here immunoSEQ multiplex PCR was the method, and the copy in TCRdb shows in-frame clones only, minus some. The table lists some 210,000 clones, approximately 80% of them singletons, with around 9% in the top ten. This TCR came from a man aged 35-49 years who had recovered from COVID-19. This chain connects TRBV19 to TRBJ2-7, with D perhaps matching TRBD2 (7 bases). The source material was PBMCs or T cells enriched from blood (not recorded which). DNA for the CDR3: TGTGCCAGTAGTTTACAGGGAGGGCCTTCCTACGAGCAGTACTTC. Protein product: CASSLQGGPSYEQYF.